This T cell receptor beta chain was captured by sequencing in a study of blood T cell repertoires in COVID-19. Study as a whole: Samples came from the United States, Italy and Spain, spanning acute and convalescent COVID-19.

Assay used: immunoSEQ multiplex PCR; TCRdb lists only in-frame clones, some missing. The sample shows 210,000 or so clones, around 75% of them seen only once. This CDR3 has 15 amino acids. CDR1 is SGHTA, CDR2 FQGNSA, per germline. Trimming took 6 bases from V and 7 from J; bases not matched to a gene: 12. The material sequenced was peripheral blood. The chain combines TRBV7-2 with TRBJ2-3, with TRBD2 matching 8 bases. The clonotype was recovered from a human donor in a cohort sampled during active COVID-19. The CDR3: CASRRSGTNPNTQYF. In nucleotides, the CDR3 is TGTGCCAGCAGACGTAGCGGGACCAACCCCAATACGCAGTATTTT.